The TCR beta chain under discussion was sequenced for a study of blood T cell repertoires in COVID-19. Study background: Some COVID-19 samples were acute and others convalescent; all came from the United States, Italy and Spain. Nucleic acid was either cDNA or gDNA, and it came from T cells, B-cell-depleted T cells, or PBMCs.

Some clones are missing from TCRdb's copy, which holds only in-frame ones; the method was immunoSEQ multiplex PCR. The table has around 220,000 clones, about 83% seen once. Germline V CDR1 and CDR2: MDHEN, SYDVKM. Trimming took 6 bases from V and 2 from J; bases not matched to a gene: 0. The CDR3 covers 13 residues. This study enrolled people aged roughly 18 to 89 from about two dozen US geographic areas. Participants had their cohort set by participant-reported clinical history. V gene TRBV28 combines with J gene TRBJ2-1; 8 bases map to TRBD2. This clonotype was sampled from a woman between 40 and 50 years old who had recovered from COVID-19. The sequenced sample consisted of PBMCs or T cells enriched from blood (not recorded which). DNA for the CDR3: TGTGCCAGCAGGGGACTAGCCTACAATGAGCAGTTCTTC. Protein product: CASRGLAYNEQFF.